The text below deals with one T cell receptor beta chain. The antigen is unknown. Sequenced by immunoSEQ multiplex PCR; TCRdb stores in-frame clones only, minus some. The sample lists around 350,000 clones; 92% were seen once. The data belong to a study of Ad26.COV2.S vaccination and SARS-CoV-2 variants. Whole-study findings and limits: Analytic work on TCR breadth and depth might have understated the full extent of total T cell responses.

Material: peripheral blood, obtained after recovery from COVID-19. This sequence was found in a human donor who had recovered from COVID-19.

The CDR3 spells CASSQRETQYF. CDR3 DNA: TGTGCCAGCAGCCAAAGAGAGACCCAGTACTTC. The V gene is TRBV14, the J gene TRBJ2-5; D call uncertain. This CDR3 is built from 11 residues. Trimming stripped 2 bases from V and 4 bases from J, with 2 bases between. CDR1 is SGHDN and CDR2 is FVKESK in the germline V gene.